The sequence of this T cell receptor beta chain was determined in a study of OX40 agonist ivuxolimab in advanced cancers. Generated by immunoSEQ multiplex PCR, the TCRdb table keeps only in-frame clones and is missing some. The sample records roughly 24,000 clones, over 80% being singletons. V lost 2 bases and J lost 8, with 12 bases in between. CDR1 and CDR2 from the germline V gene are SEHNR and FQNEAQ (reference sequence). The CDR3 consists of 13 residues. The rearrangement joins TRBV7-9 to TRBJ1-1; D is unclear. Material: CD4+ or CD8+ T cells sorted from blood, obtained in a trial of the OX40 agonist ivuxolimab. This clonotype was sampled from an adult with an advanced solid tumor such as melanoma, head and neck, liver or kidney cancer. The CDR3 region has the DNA TGTGCCAGCAGCTTAACGGGCTGGCTCGAAGCTTTCTTT. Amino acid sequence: CASSLTGWLEAFF.